A single sample gave rise to the 32 T cell receptor beta chains below, sequenced in a study of T cells in women clearing cervical HPV infection. Method: immunoSEQ multiplex PCR; TCRdb's copy keeps in-frame clones and lacks some. This table holds about 20,000 clones. Source material: blood buffy coat. All receptors come from a woman between 18 and 70 years old with a cervical HPV16 infection that either progressed to CIN3+ or cleared (not recorded which).

In the case of this clone: The read finishes 3 residues shy of the CDR3 end, and the germline J gene is used to complete it. The chain carries TRBV6-2 or TRBV6-3 and TRBJ2-2; TRBD1 is a possible D gene (5 bases). The V gene's germline CDR1 is MNHEY and CDR2 SVGEGT. The CDR3 runs 16 residues. V dropped 4 bases and J dropped 6 bases, with 18 bases sitting between them. Here the CDR3 reads CASSSGLERLSGELFF. The covered CDR3 bases are TGTGCCAGCAGTTCAGGGTTAGAGCGTTTGTCCGGGGAG.

Comments on this clone: The read halts 3 residues ahead of the CDR3 end, with the missing end drawn from the germline J gene. This sequence joins TRBV2 and TRBJ2-4; TRBD1 is a possible D gene (6 bases). Germline CDR1 reads SNHLY; CDR2 reads FYNNEI. The V gene lost 6 bases and the J gene lost 8 bases, with 17 bases spanning the gap. The CDR3 is 14 residues long. The covered CDR3 bases are TGTGCCAGCAGGTGGGACACCGGAGGAGACATT. This encodes CASRWDTGGDI. The complete CDR3 sequence is CASRWDTGGDIQYF.

On this clone: With the read ending 3 residues before the CDR3 end, the germline J gene is used to fill in that end. The rearrangement joins TRBV11-3 to TRBJ2-3; 7 nucleotides line up with TRBD1. Germline V gene sequence: CDR1 SGHNT, CDR2 YENEEA. The CDR3 totals 14 residues. J lost 3 bases, V lost 8 bases, and 8 bases had no gene match. The sequenced part of the CDR3 DNA is TGTGCCAGCGCCGTTGAGGGGGCAACAGATACG. It translates to CASAVEGATDT. The CDR3 in its entirety is CASAVEGATDTQYF.

Turning to this clone: From the germline J gene comes the end of the CDR3, since the read stops 3 residues before it. This chain joins TRBV20-1 and TRBJ2-1, with 14 bases fitting TRBD2. Germline CDR1 reads DFQATT; CDR2 reads SNEGSKA (reference sequence). V lost 4 bases, J lost 4 bases, and 12 bases stayed unmatched. This CDR3 has 18 amino acids. CDR3 DNA (partial): TGCAGTGCTACCCCGGGGACTAGCGGGGGTGGACGATACAATGAG. This codes for CSATPGTSGGGRYNE. Given in full, the CDR3 is CSATPGTSGGGRYNEQFF.

Concerning this clone: The sequence runs out 3 residues before the end of the CDR3; the remainder is reconstructed from the germline J gene. The chain carries TRBV7-9 and TRBJ2-5; 7 positions agree with TRBD2. J gave up 5 bases and V 5 bases, and 8 bases lay outside the gene matches. This CDR3 is built from 14 residues. Germline CDR1 SEHNR, CDR2 FQNEAQ (reference sequence). CDR3 in amino acids: CASSPRLARETQYF. The sequenced CDR3 bases are TGTGCCAGCAGCCCCCGACTAGCACGGGAGACC. The entire variable domain, with the rest obtained from reference TRBV7-9 and TRBJ2-5, is as follows: DTGVSQNPRHKITKRGQNVTFRCDPISEHNRLYWYRQTLGQGPEFLTYFQNEAQLEKSRLLSDRFSAERPKGSFSTLEIQRTEQGDSAMYLCASSPRLARETQYFGPGTRLLVL.

Worth noting for this clone: The observed sequence ends 3 residues before the CDR3 terminus, with the missing tail filled in from the germline J gene. The chain is built from TRBV20-1 and TRBJ1-3; the D gene is possibly TRBD1 (5 bases). V lost 6 bases and J 0 bases, leaving 21 bases between the germline ends. CDR3 size: 17 residues. Looked up from germline, CDR1 is DFQATT and CDR2 is SNEGSKA (reference sequence). The covered CDR3 bases are TGCAGTGCCAAGACGGGCAGGGCGCTACACTCTGGAAACACC. It specifies CSAKTGRALHSGNT. The whole CDR3 protein is CSAKTGRALHSGNTIYF.

With regard to this clone: The read ends 3 residues before the CDR3 terminus; that terminus is restored from the germline J gene. V and J are TRBV2 and TRBJ1-5; 7 bases agree with TRBD1. Germline-derived CDR1 and CDR2 are SNHLY and FYNNEI. The CDR3 is 15 amino acids. V lost 8 bases, J lost 2 bases, and 9 bases stayed unmatched. CDR3 DNA, as far as it was read: TGTGCCAGCCGAAAGCAGACAGGGCGCAATCAGCCC. Translated, it gives CASRKQTGRNQP. The whole CDR3 reads CASRKQTGRNQPQHF.

A note on this clone: The read terminates 3 residues ahead of where the CDR3 ends, so the germline J gene completes it. The J gene is TRBJ1-2, the V gene TRBV19; a weak D match, TRBD1 (6 bases). This CDR3 has 12 residues. Germline V lookup: CDR1 LNHDA, CDR2 SQIVND (reference sequence). CDR3 DNA (partial): TGTGCCAGTAGTATTGCGGGGGCGGGC. Protein: CASSIAGAG. The CDR3 as a whole reads CASSIAGAGYTF.

Comment on this clone: The CDR3 end lies 3 residues beyond the end of the read and is filled in from the germline J gene. The chain uses TRBV11-2 and TRBJ1-1, with D unresolved. The length of the CDR3 is 14 residues. The V gene lost 1 base and the J gene lost 4 bases, with 10 bases spanning the gap. Germline CDR1 is SGHAT and CDR2 is FQNNGV. The CDR3 loop reads CASSLGGDRTEAFF. CDR3 bases read: TGTGCCAGCAGCTTAGGCGGAGACCGCACTGAA.

This clone is identified as medium-sized (0.01 to 0.1%) from frequency. The CDR3 is CASSNTGYDYTF. CDR3 DNA (partial): TGTGCCAGCAGCAATACAGGGTACGAC. The chain employs TRBV7-9 and TRBJ1-2, with D tentatively TRBD1 (6 bases). The CDR3 extends 3 residues past the end of the read, so its final part is completed from the germline J gene. The CDR3 spans 12 residues. CDR1 is SEHNR, CDR2 FQNEAQ, per germline (reference sequence).

On this clone itself: The read terminates 3 residues ahead of where the CDR3 ends, so the germline J gene completes it. The J gene is TRBJ1-2, the V gene TRBV7-9, with unresolved D. CDR1 and CDR2 (germline): SEHNR, FQNEAQ (reference sequence). Between the trimmed V and J ends, which lost 5 bases and 4 bases, there was a span of 17 bases. This CDR3 comprises 15 residues. The DNA read from the CDR3 is TGTGCCAGCAGCCCGAGGCGGACTCCGATCTATGGC. Its translation: CASSPRRTPIYG. The whole CDR3 protein is CASSPRRTPIYGYTF.

As to this clone: The read stops 3 residues short of the end of the CDR3; the missing end is completed from the germline J gene. The V and J genes are TRBV30 and TRBJ2-6, with TRBD1 identical over 9 bases. Germline CDR1 GTSNPN, CDR2 SVGIG (reference sequence). The CDR3 loop spans 17 amino acids. The V segment lost 2 bases and the J segment 2 bases; nucleotides outside the gene matches: 7. Incomplete CDR3 DNA: TGTGCCTGGAGTAACAGGGGGCGCTTGACTGGGGCCAACGTC. Protein: CAWSNRGRLTGANV. The complete CDR3 protein is CAWSNRGRLTGANVLTF.

The CDR3 reads CASSPGGRGGYTF. Incomplete CDR3 DNA: TGTGCCAGCTCACCAGGGGGCCGTGGGGGC. The chain has TRBV18 and TRBJ1-2; D is perhaps TRBD1 (6 bases). The CDR3 end lies 3 residues beyond the end of the read and is filled in from the germline J gene. There are 13 residues in the CDR3. Per the germline V gene, CDR1 is KGHSH and CDR2 is LQKENI.

Concerning this clone itself: From the germline J gene comes the end of the CDR3, since the read stops 3 residues before it. This chain joins TRBV5-1 and TRBJ2-3; 10 bases map to TRBD2. Germline V gives CDR1 SGHRS, CDR2 YFSETQ. The CDR3 spans 17 residues. Trimming at V came to 4 bases and at J to 0 bases, leaving 8 bases not matched to a gene. CDR3 bases read: TGCGCCAGCAGCCCCCTCCCTAGCGGGGGCAGCACAGATACG. As protein: CASSPLPSGGSTDT. The full CDR3 reads CASSPLPSGGSTDTQYF.

Of note for this clone: Read sequence stops 3 residues before the CDR3 end, and the germline J gene provides the missing end. The chain is built from TRBV7-6 and TRBJ2-7; 8 bases map to TRBD1. The trim removed 2 bases at V and 3 bases at J, leaving 3 bases unmatched. The germline V gene encodes CDR1 SGHVS and CDR2 FNYEAQ. The length of the CDR3 is 14 residues. The CDR3 loop reads CASSLFGQGYEQYF. Partial CDR3 DNA: TGTGCCAGCAGCTTATTCGGACAGGGCTACGAG.

Turning to this clone: The read ends 3 residues shy of where the CDR3 ends; the end is completed using the germline J gene. The chain links TRBV2 to TRBJ1-4; 7 nucleotides match TRBD1. Looked up from germline, CDR1 is SNHLY and CDR2 is FYNNEI. This CDR3 has 15 amino acids. V trimming: 6 bases; J trimming: 5 bases; junction bases outside the gene matches: 9. CDR3 DNA, as far as it was read: TGTGCCAGCAGCTTCATGGGACAGTCGAATGAAAAA. Translated: CASSFMGQSNEK. The entire CDR3 protein reads CASSFMGQSNEKLFF.

With regard to this clone: The CDR3 end lies 3 residues beyond the end of the read and is filled in from the germline J gene. The chain carries TRBV7-2 and TRBJ1-2; 9 nucleotides agree with TRBD1. The CDR3 length is 15 residues. From germline, CDR1 is SGHTA and CDR2 FQGNSA. The covered CDR3 bases are TGTGCCAGCAGCATACGGACAGGGGATATTGGAGGC. It specifies CASSIRTGDIGG. The full CDR3 reads CASSIRTGDIGGYTF.

A note on this clone: The CDR3 goes on 3 residues after the read ends, and that part is filled in from the germline J gene. The gene calls are TRBV2 and TRBJ2-1, with a tentative D call TRBD2 (6 bases). Trimming left V 6 bases short and J 9 bases short, with 12 bases between. CDR3 length: 12 residues. Germline assignment: CDR1 SNHLY and CDR2 FYNNEI. The CDR3 DNA, read in part, is TGTGCCAGCAGCGGTAGCGGTGGTGAG. Its translation is CASSGSGGE. The CDR3 in full is CASSGSGGEQFF.

The CDR3 bases that were read are TGTGCCAGCAGTGTTACCCCCGGGACAACAAACATT. This sequence encodes CASSVTPGTTNI. The whole CDR3 is CASSVTPGTTNIQYF. The chain carries TRBV2 and TRBJ2-4, with a tentative D call TRBD1 (6 bases). The CDR3 end is not reached by the read, which stops 3 residues before it; the germline J gene fills it in. V lost 4 bases and J 6 bases, leaving 16 bases between the germline ends. Germline V lookup: CDR1 SNHLY, CDR2 FYNNEI. The CDR3 loop spans 15 amino acids.

In regard to this clone: The read is 3 residues too short to cover the CDR3 end, so that end is filled in from the germline J gene. The chain employs TRBV5-1 and TRBJ2-5, with 10 bases aligning to TRBD1. The CDR3 runs to 15 residues. The V gene end was trimmed by 4 bases and the J gene end by 2 bases; junction bases not matched to a gene: 5. Germline CDR1 SGHRS, CDR2 YFSETQ. CDR3 region: CASSPGQGSQETQYF. The DNA read from the CDR3 is TGCGCCAGCAGCCCGGGACAGGGGTCACAAGAGACC.

CDR3 DNA (partial): TGTGCCAGCACGGTCTCGAATCAGCCC. Its translation: CASTVSNQP. The CDR3 in its entirety is CASTVSNQPQHF. The V call is TRBV2, the J call TRBJ1-5; D gene uncertain. The read ends 3 residues before the CDR3 terminus; that terminus is restored from the germline J gene. Trimming removed 7 bases at V and 4 bases at J, with 8 bases between. This CDR3 is 12 amino acids long. Germline loops: CDR1 SNHLY, CDR2 FYNNEI.

As concerns this clone: Read data end 3 residues before the CDR3 end; the end is taken from the germline J gene. This chain connects TRBV7-9 to TRBJ1-4; no reliable D call. V was pared by 2 bases and J by 6 bases, with 7 bases between. This CDR3 has 13 residues. Germline V gene lookup returns CDR1 SEHNR and CDR2 FQNEAQ (reference sequence). CDR3 bases read: TGTGCCAGCAGCTTACCCGGGGATGAAAAA. Translating it yields CASSLPGDEK. The entire CDR3 sequence reads CASSLPGDEKLFF.

As to this clone: The read is 3 residues too short to cover the CDR3 end, so that end is filled in from the germline J gene. J is TRBJ2-3 and V is TRBV2; 8 bases agree with TRBD1. CDR3 size: 14 residues. Germline V CDR1 and CDR2: SNHLY, FYNNEI. Trimming at V came to 7 bases and at J to 5 bases, leaving 8 bases not matched to a gene. The CDR3 spells CASISDRAKDTQYF. The CDR3 DNA, read in part, is TGTGCCAGCATTTCGGACAGGGCCAAAGATACG. The entire variable domain, with the rest obtained from reference TRBV2 and TRBJ2-3, is as follows: EPEVTQTPSHQVTQMGQEVILRCVPISNHLYFYWYRQILGQKVEFLVSFYNNEISEKSEIFDDQFSVERPDGSNFTLKIRSTKLEDSAMYFCASISDRAKDTQYFGPGTRLTVL.

Remarks on this clone: The read gets to within 3 residues of the CDR3 end, and the germline J gene fills in the rest. The chain has TRBV6-2 or TRBV6-3 and TRBJ2-5, with TRBD2 identical over 7 bases. The germline V gene has CDR1 MNHEY and CDR2 SVGEGT. This CDR3 has 13 amino acids. V lost 8 bases and J lost 2; bases outside the gene matches: 5. The CDR3 protein is CASVPSGQETQYF. The sequenced CDR3 bases are TGTGCCAGCGTGCCTAGCGGACAAGAGACC.

Details on this clone: The missing CDR3 end, 3 residues past where the read stops, is filled in from the germline J gene. The V call is TRBV3-1 (or the pseudogene TRBV3-2), the J call TRBJ2-5; D is unclear. CDR1 and CDR2 from the germline V gene are LGHDT and YNNKEL (reference sequence). V gave up 0 bases and J gave up 6 bases, with 5 bases separating them. The CDR3 is made up of 12 amino acids. Incomplete CDR3 DNA: TGTGCCAGCAGCCAAGACTTAAAGACC. Its protein is CASSQDLKT. The whole CDR3 sequence is CASSQDLKTQYF.

Here the CDR3 reads CASSENRGPQETQYF. The covered CDR3 bases are TGTGCCAGCAGTGAAAACAGGGGGCCCCAAGAGACC. V gene TRBV25-1 combines with J gene TRBJ2-5; TRBD1 matches 9 bases. Sequencing ends 3 residues short of the CDR3 end; the germline J gene provides the rest. Losses at the gene ends were 2 bases for V and 1 base for J; bases not matched to a gene: 2. This CDR3 is 15 amino acids long. Per the germline V gene, CDR1 is MGHDK and CDR2 is SYGVNS.

In the case of this clone: The CDR3 end lies 3 residues beyond the end of the read and is filled in from the germline J gene. The chain has TRBV7-2 and TRBJ1-2; 10 nucleotides line up with TRBD1. CDR1 is SGHTA, CDR2 FQGNSA, per germline. There are 15 residues in the CDR3. The V segment lost 3 bases and the J segment 4 bases; nucleotides outside the gene matches: 5. This CDR3 is CASSFGDRGGYGYTF. The covered CDR3 bases are TGTGCCAGCAGCTTCGGGGACAGGGGCGGCTATGGC.

Of note for this clone: Read coverage stops 3 residues before the CDR3 terminus; the germline J gene supplies the remainder. The chain employs TRBV20-1 and TRBJ2-7, with unresolved D. CDR1 and CDR2 from the germline V gene are DFQATT and SNEGSKA (reference sequence). The CDR3 runs to 12 residues. V lost 3 bases, J lost 1 base, and 7 bases lay in between. Incomplete CDR3 DNA: TGCAGTGCTAGTACCAGTTCCTACGAG. This codes for CSASTSSYE. The full-length CDR3 reads as CSASTSSYEQYF.

As to this clone: The read stops 3 residues short of the end of the CDR3; the missing end is completed from the germline J gene. The J gene is TRBJ2-7, the V gene TRBV6-2 or TRBV6-3; TRBD1 matches at 8 bases. Germline V gene sequence: CDR1 MNHEY, CDR2 SVGEGT. Trimming removed 5 bases from V and 3 bases from J; junction bases left unmatched: 6. This CDR3 has 14 residues. The covered CDR3 bases are TGTGCCAGCAGTCGCGGACAGGGCCGCTACGAG. This codes for CASSRGQGRYE. The whole CDR3 protein is CASSRGQGRYEQYF.

As regards this clone: With the read ending 3 residues before the CDR3 end, the germline J gene is used to fill in that end. The chain combines TRBV2 with TRBJ1-1, with 8 bases lining up with TRBD1. Per germline, CDR1 SNHLY and CDR2 FYNNEI. After removal of 0 bases from V and 4 bases from J, the junction contained 7 bases not matched to a gene. This CDR3 spans 16 amino acids. CDR3 DNA, as far as it was read: TGTGCCAGCAGTGAAGCCGGGACAGGCTCAGGCACTGAA. Translation: CASSEAGTGSGTE. The complete CDR3 reads CASSEAGTGSGTEAFF.

Remarks on this clone: The read finishes 3 residues shy of the CDR3 end, and the germline J gene is used to complete it. This chain joins TRBV20-1 and TRBJ2-7; D might be TRBD1 (6 bases). Germline V CDR1 and CDR2: DFQATT, SNEGSKA (reference sequence). V shed 1 base and J shed 4 bases, with 11 bases lying between them. CDR3 length: 13 residues. CDR3 DNA (partial): TGCAGTGCTAGAGTCAGGGGCAGGTACGAG. It is translated as CSARVRGRYE. In full, the CDR3 is CSARVRGRYEQYF.

For this clone: The read falls 3 residues short of the CDR3 end, and the missing part is taken from the germline J gene. The rearrangement uses TRBV20-1 and TRBJ2-3; 7 nucleotides line up with TRBD1. Unmatched junction bases numbered 9, after V lost 8 bases and J lost 1 base. CDR1 is DFQATT, CDR2 SNEGSKA, per germline (reference sequence). This CDR3 spans 14 amino acids. The CDR3 is CSTLDRIGTDTQYF. The DNA read from the CDR3 is TGCAGTACCCTGGACAGGATCGGCACAGATACG.